The 27 T cell receptor beta chains below come from one sample, sequenced in a study of blood T cell repertoires in COVID-19. The repertoire was sequenced with immunoSEQ multiplex PCR; TCRdb's copy has only in-frame clones and lacks some. In the table there are under 250,000 clones, 80% of which are singletons. The sample comprised peripheral blood. These receptor sequences come from a woman in her 70s with acute or convalescent COVID-19.

This chain connects TRBV3-1 (or the pseudogene TRBV3-2) to TRBJ1-1; D remains ambiguous. Trimming stripped 4 bases from V and 3 bases from J, with 6 bases between. The germline V gene has CDR1 LGHDT and CDR2 YNNKEL (reference sequence). The CDR3 consists of 12 residues. The CDR3 here is CASSPRDTEAFF. The CDR3 nucleotides are TGTGCCAGCAGCCCGAGGGACACTGAAGCTTTCTTT.

This clone was observed a few times. The genes are TRBV10-3 and TRBJ1-2, with TRBD1 matching over 7 bases. Germline CDR1 reads ENHRY; CDR2 reads SYGVKD. The CDR3 length is 15 residues. V lost 3 bases and J lost 4; bases outside the gene matches: 8. CDR3 bases: TGTGCCATCAGTGATCCAGGGGGGCTCGGCTATGGCTACACCTTC. As protein: CAISDPGGLGYGYTF.

The genes are TRBV5-1 and TRBJ1-6; 9 nucleotides match TRBD1. This CDR3 has 15 amino acids. Germline loops: CDR1 SGHRS, CDR2 YFSETQ. V was clipped by 3 bases and J by 9 bases; unmatched bases: 7. In DNA, the CDR3 is TGCGCCAGCAGCTCAGGGGACAGGGAAGGTTCACCCCTCCACTTT. Its translation is CASSSGDREGSPLHF. Full variable domain (outside the CDR3, taken from reference TRBV5-1 and TRBJ1-6): KAGVTQTPRYLIKTRGQQVTLSCSPISGHRSVSWYQQTPGQGLQFLFEYFSETQRNKGNFPGRFSGRQFSNSRSEMNVSTLELGDSALYLCASSSGDREGSPLHFGNGTRLTVT.

The chain has TRBV4-1 and TRBJ2-7; 10 nucleotides align to TRBD2. The ends lost 1 base at V and 6 bases at J; junction bases unmatched: 15. The CDR3 runs 18 residues. Germline CDR1 reads MGHRA; CDR2 reads YSYEKL. CDR3 DNA: TGCGCCAGCAGCCAAGGCCTAGCGGGGGCCCTACCGGTGGGCGAGCAGTACTTC. Amino acids: CASSQGLAGALPVGEQYF.

The chain recombines TRBV5-5 with TRBJ2-7; no firm D call. The CDR3 covers 12 residues. CDR1 SGHKS and CDR2 YYEKEE come from the germline V gene (reference sequence). Trimming stripped 5 bases from V and 7 bases from J, with 13 bases between. In DNA, the CDR3 is TGTGCCAGCAGTACAAGTATTCGAGAGCAGTACTTC. Translating it yields CASSTSIREQYF.

The V gene is TRBV5-1, the J gene TRBJ2-5; TRBD2 matches 9 bases. Germline lookup yields CDR1 SGHRS and CDR2 YFSETQ. V was pared by 2 bases and J by 5 bases, with 13 bases of the junction left unmatched. CDR3 length equals 17 residues. CDR3 nucleotide sequence: TGCGCCAGCAGCTTTCTGGGAGCGGGACTAGCATCTGAGACCCAGTACTTC. Translated: CASSFLGAGLASETQYF.

The J gene is TRBJ1-1, the V gene TRBV7-2; 10 bases line up with TRBD1. The CDR3 consists of 16 residues. Per the germline V gene, CDR1 is SGHTA and CDR2 is FQGNSA. The trim removed 1 base at V and 2 bases at J, leaving 4 bases unmatched. CDR3 residues: CASSLGQGAFNTEAFF. The CDR3 region has the DNA TGTGCCAGCAGCTTAGGACAGGGGGCGTTTAACACTGAAGCTTTCTTT.

CDR3 DNA: TGTGCCAGCAGTGACCCCGCTGCAGTAGCGGGGACCCAGTACTTC. Translating it yields CASSDPAAVAGTQYF. The V call is TRBV25-1, the J call TRBJ2-5; 7 bases map to TRBD2. Losses at the gene ends were 3 bases for V and 7 bases for J; bases not matched to a gene: 11. Germline loops: CDR1 MGHDK, CDR2 SYGVNS. This CDR3 region has 15 residues.

The rearrangement uses TRBV24-1 and TRBJ2-3, with TRBD1 matching 8 bases. This CDR3 is 15 amino acids long. The V gene's germline CDR1 is KGHDR and CDR2 SFDVKD. V lost 9 bases to trimming and J lost 5 bases; unmatched junction nucleotides: 12. The CDR3 region is CATSDRGGEGDTQYF. The DNA of the CDR3 is TGTGCCACCTCTGACAGGGGCGGCGAAGGAGATACGCAGTATTTT.

This chain connects TRBV20-1 to TRBJ1-4; D is possibly TRBD1 (5 bases). V lost 5 bases to trimming and J lost 8 bases, with 12 bases between them. The CDR3 covers 12 residues. Germline values: CDR1 DFQATT, CDR2 SNEGSKA (reference sequence). The CDR3 nucleotides read TGCAGTGCTGGTGGGGGAGGGGAAAAACTGTTTTTT. Amino acid sequence: CSAGGGGEKLFF.

This clone was detected ten times or more. CDR3 nucleotide sequence: TGTGCCAGTAGTTGGGGAGCAGTCGGGGAGCTGTTTTTT. It translates to CASSWGAVGELFF. The chain combines TRBV19 with TRBJ2-2; D is possibly TRBD2 (5 bases). Trimming left V 5 bases short and J 7 bases short, with 11 bases between. The CDR3 totals 13 residues. Germline-derived CDR1 and CDR2 are LNHDA and SQIVND (reference sequence).

The gene calls are TRBV7-3 and TRBJ2-2; TRBD2 matches at 7 bases. The germline CDR1 and CDR2 sequences are SGHTA and FQGTGA. CDR3 size: 18 residues. V shed 1 base and J 1 base; nucleotides not matched to a gene: 9. CDR3 loop: CASSLIRDYKRNTGELFF. The DNA for the CDR3 is TGTGCCAGCAGCTTAATACGGGACTACAAGAGGAACACCGGGGAGCTGTTTTTT.

The chain recombines TRBV6-4 with TRBJ2-1; the D gene is possibly TRBD2 (7 bases). The CDR3 length is 16 residues. Germline V gene lookup returns CDR1 MRHNA and CDR2 SNTAGT. Trimming took 6 bases from V and 3 from J, leaving 18 bases between them. The CDR3 reads CASSPEGGALYNEQFF. The CDR3 DNA follows: TGTGCCAGCAGCCCCGAGGGGGGGGCTCTCTACAATGAGCAGTTCTTC.

This clone appeared a single time. CDR3 nucleotide sequence: TGTGCCAGCAGCTTGGGTGTCTTAACAAGGACGACTAGCGGTTACGAGCAGTACTTC. It specifies CASSLGVLTRTTSGYEQYF. The V and J genes are TRBV5-6 and TRBJ2-7; 9 positions match TRBD2. CDR3 length: 19 amino acids. Germline lookup yields CDR1 SGHDT and CDR2 YYEEEE. The junction had 17 bases not matched to a gene; V was cut back by 0 bases and J by 4 bases.

J is TRBJ2-2 and V is TRBV5-1, with D tentatively TRBD1 (6 bases). Trimming pared 5 bases from V and 1 base from J, leaving 18 bases between. The CDR3 sequence is 17 residues long. From germline, CDR1 is SGHRS and CDR2 YFSETQ. As DNA, the CDR3 is TGCGCCAGCAGTCTAATCACAGGGCTACAGAACACCGGGGAGCTGTTTTTT. This sequence encodes CASSLITGLQNTGELFF.

J is TRBJ1-2 and V is TRBV5-1; D is unresolved. Trimming took 4 bases from V and 5 from J, leaving 12 bases between them. CDR1 and CDR2 from the germline V gene are SGHRS and YFSETQ. The CDR3 runs 13 residues. The CDR3: CASSLHGAYGYTF. In DNA form, the CDR3 reads TGCGCCAGCAGCCTTCACGGAGCTTATGGCTACACCTTC.

Only a few counts were recorded for this clone. The chain is built from TRBV15 and TRBJ1-3; TRBD1 matches 7 bases. V was pared by 3 bases and J by 3 bases, with 5 bases of the junction left unmatched. Germline values: CDR1 LNHNV, CDR2 YYDKDF (reference sequence). The CDR3 contains 15 residues. The CDR3 DNA sequence: TGTGCCACCAGCAGGGACAGGCGGGGTGGAAACACCATATATTTT. It is translated as CATSRDRRGGNTIYF.

This chain connects TRBV30 to TRBJ2-3, with 7 nucleotides matching TRBD1. CDR1 GTSNPN and CDR2 SVGIG come from the germline V gene (reference sequence). This CDR3 is 13 amino acids long. With V trimmed by 8 bases and J by 4 bases, 9 bases remained unmatched. CDR3 residues: CASSDRNSDTQYF. The CDR3 DNA is TGTGCCAGTTCGGACAGGAATTCAGATACGCAGTATTTT.

CDR3 region: CASSLGNAGDTEAFF. DNA for the CDR3: TGCGCCAGCAGCTTGGGCAATGCGGGGGACACTGAAGCTTTCTTT. The chain recombines TRBV5-1 with TRBJ1-1; D is possibly TRBD1 (5 bases). V lost 0 bases and J lost 3, with 12 bases in between. Germline CDR1 is SGHRS and CDR2 is YFSETQ. The length of the CDR3 is 15 residues.

This clone has a single count. The rearrangement uses TRBV5-1 and TRBJ2-2; D gene unclear. Trimming took 2 bases from V and 1 from J, leaving 3 bases between them. The CDR3 contains 13 residues. Germline V CDR1 and CDR2: SGHRS, YFSETQ. CDR3 sequence (DNA): TGCGCCAGCAGCTTTAGGAACACCGGGGAGCTGTTTTTT. Protein: CASSFRNTGELFF.

V is TRBV5-1 and J is TRBJ1-3; TRBD1 might be the D (5 bases). Germline lookup yields CDR1 SGHRS and CDR2 YFSETQ. The CDR3 contains 16 residues. V was shortened by 1 base and J by 1 base, with 12 bases between the two germline ends. The CDR3 DNA reads TGCGCCAGCAGCTTGTACCAGGGTCAATCTGGAAACACCATATATTTT. The encoded protein is CASSLYQGQSGNTIYF.

The chain employs TRBV7-9 and TRBJ2-7; TRBD2 matches at 10 bases. CDR3 length equals 15 residues. V lost 5 bases to trimming and J lost 0 bases; unmatched junction nucleotides: 4. Germline assignment: CDR1 SEHNR and CDR2 FQNEAQ (reference sequence). The CDR3 here is CASSTLAGLSYEQYF. CDR3 in DNA: TGTGCCAGCAGCACACTAGCGGGGCTCTCCTACGAGCAGTACTTC.

The chain employs TRBV21-1 and TRBJ1-1. TRBV21-1 is deemed a pseudogene. The CDR3 loop spans 16 amino acids. CDR3 bases: TGTGCCAGCAGCAAATGGGGAGGGCGAGGGGACACTGAAGCTTTCTTT. Its translation: CASSKWGGRGDTEAFF.

The J gene is TRBJ1-3, the V gene TRBV19, with 7 bases that match TRBD1. Germline V CDR1 and CDR2: LNHDA, SQIVND (reference sequence). The ends lost 6 bases at V and 7 bases at J; junction bases unmatched: 15. The CDR3 is 16 amino acids. CDR3 nucleotide sequence: TGTGCCAGTAGAGGCCCGGGACAGCGTTCCGGGAACACCATATATTTT. Translation: CASRGPGQRSGNTIYF.

V gene TRBV9 combines with J gene TRBJ2-3; 7 bases map to TRBD1. Germline V gene data show CDR1 as SGDLS and CDR2 as YYNGEE. V lost 3 bases, J lost 0 bases, and 7 bases stayed unmatched. CDR3 length: 16 amino acids. The CDR3 region has the DNA TGTGCCAGCAGCGACTCGACAGGGTCCAGCACAGATACGCAGTATTTT. Translating it yields CASSDSTGSSTDTQYF.

The V and J genes are TRBV3-1 (or the pseudogene TRBV3-2) and TRBJ2-2; D perhaps matches TRBD1 (6 bases). This CDR3 is built from 15 residues. Germline assignment: CDR1 LGHDT and CDR2 YNNKEL (reference sequence). V lost 4 bases to trimming and J lost 2 bases, with 11 bases between them. The CDR3 region is CASSPGTYNTGELFF. The CDR3 DNA reads as TGTGCCAGCAGCCCCGGGACATACAACACCGGGGAGCTGTTTTTT.

The chain employs TRBV20-1 and TRBJ2-5; TRBD2 is a possible D gene (5 bases). Trimming took off 3 bases at V and 1 base at J, with 12 bases between the two ends. Germline V gives CDR1 DFQATT, CDR2 SNEGSKA (reference sequence). This CDR3 region has 14 residues. CDR3 region: CSASPGLTQETQYF. CDR3 nucleotide sequence: TGCAGTGCTAGTCCTGGACTCACCCAAGAGACCCAGTACTTC.